This T cell receptor (beta chain) was recovered during a study of vaccination and CD4 T cells after COVID-19. The ends were cut back, 3 bases at V and 0 bases at J, with 14 bases in the middle. Germline V CDR1 and CDR2: DFQATT, SNEGSKA (reference sequence). The CDR3 has 15 residues. The Oncomine TCR Beta short-read assay generated sequence data from the DNA of cultured CD4+ T cells. Using its own MiXCR run on the PCR reads, TCRdb lists one record per CDR3 protein. The table records 15,000 to 20,000 distinct CDR3 sequences, around 50% of them present only once. Time point indicated: late sampling 161 to 241 days after vaccination in a few convalescent patients. Noted treatment: approximately nine-day PBMC culture with coronavirus spike peptide pools or control peptides (ViraFEST assay). By share of the sample, this clonotype is medium-sized. Its matching antigen is unknown.

The chain combines TRBV20-1 with TRBJ2-5, with D possibly called TRBD1 or TRBD2 (5 bases each). The source material was CD4+ T cells from blood, cultured in vitro, sampled about 7 months after SARS-CoV-2 vaccination. The clonotype comes from a human donor who had recovered from COVID-19. The DNA of the CDR3 is TGCAGTGCTAGGTCGACCCGGGACGACCAAGAGACCCAGTACTTC. Encoded protein: CSARSTRDDQETQYF.